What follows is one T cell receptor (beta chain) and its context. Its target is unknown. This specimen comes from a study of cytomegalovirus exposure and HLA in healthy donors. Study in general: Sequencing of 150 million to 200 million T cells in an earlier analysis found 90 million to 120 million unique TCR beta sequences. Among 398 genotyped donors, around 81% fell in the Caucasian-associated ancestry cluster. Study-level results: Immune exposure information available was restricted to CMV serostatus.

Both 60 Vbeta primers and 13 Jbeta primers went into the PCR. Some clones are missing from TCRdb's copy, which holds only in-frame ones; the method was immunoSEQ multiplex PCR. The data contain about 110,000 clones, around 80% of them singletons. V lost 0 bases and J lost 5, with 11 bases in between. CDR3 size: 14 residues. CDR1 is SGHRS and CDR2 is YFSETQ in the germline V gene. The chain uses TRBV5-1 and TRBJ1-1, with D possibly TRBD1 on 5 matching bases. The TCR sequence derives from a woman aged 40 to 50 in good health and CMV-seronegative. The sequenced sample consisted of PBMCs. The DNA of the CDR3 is TGCGCCAGCAGCTTGGAATCCTCAGGGACTGAAGCTTTCTTT. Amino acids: CASSLESSGTEAFF.